This entry lists 6 T cell receptor beta chains sequenced from one sample in a study of cytomegalovirus exposure and HLA in healthy donors. Researchers ran the PCR with 60 Vbeta and 13 Jbeta primers. TCRdb's copy holds only in-frame clones and misses some; the assay was immunoSEQ multiplex PCR. The sample lists about 90,000 clones, 65% to 80% occurring once. Input material: PBMCs. Source of these receptors: a woman between 18 and 29 years old in good health and CMV-seropositive.

The rearrangement links TRBV7-2 to TRBJ1-3; 9 bases line up with TRBD1. The V gene end was trimmed by 4 bases and the J gene end by 4 bases; junction bases not matched to a gene: 5. The CDR3 is made up of 15 amino acids. Germline CDR1 reads SGHTA; CDR2 reads FQGNSA. The DNA for the CDR3 is TGTGCCAGCAGCTCCGGGGGACAGGGCGGAAACACCATATATTTT. Its translation: CASSSGGQGGNTIYF. The complete variable domain, with remaining parts taken from reference TRBV7-2 and TRBJ1-3, reads GAGVSQSPSNKVTEKGKDVELRCDPISGHTALYWYRQSLGQGLEFLIYFQGNSAPDKSGLPSDRFSAERTGGSVSTLTIQRTQQEDSAVYLCASSSGGQGGNTIYFGEGSWLTVV.

The chain links TRBV7-9 to TRBJ2-7; D may be TRBD2 (5 bases). The ends were cut back, 1 base at V and 7 bases at J, with 11 bases in the middle. Looked up from germline, CDR1 is SEHNR and CDR2 is FQNEAQ (reference sequence). The CDR3 runs 13 residues. The CDR3 DNA reads TGTGCCAGCAGCTTAGGGGCGGGTGGAGAGCAGTACTTC. This codes for CASSLGAGGEQYF. Complete variable domain (other parts from reference TRBV7-9 and TRBJ2-7): DTGVSQNPRHKITKRGQNVTFRCDPISEHNRLYWYRQTLGQGPEFLTYFQNEAQLEKSRLLSDRFSAERPKGSFSTLEIQRTEQGDSAMYLCASSLGAGGEQYFGPGTRLTVT.

The chain combines TRBV7-9 with TRBJ1-4; 7 nucleotides agree with TRBD1. The CDR3 extends over 14 amino acids. From germline, CDR1 is SEHNR and CDR2 FQNEAQ (reference sequence). V was pared by 3 bases and J by 5 bases, with 3 bases of the junction left unmatched. CDR3 region: CASSFTGVNEKLFF. The CDR3 region has the DNA TGTGCCAGCAGCTTTACAGGGGTCAATGAAAAACTGTTTTTT.

V and J are TRBV15 and TRBJ2-3; 8 bases match TRBD2. The ends lost 0 bases at V and 1 base at J; junction bases unmatched: 0. Germline V gene data show CDR1 as LNHNV and CDR2 as YYDKDF (reference sequence). The CDR3 runs 15 residues. CDR3 sequence (DNA): TGTGCCACCAGCAGAGAGCGGGGGGGCACAGATACGCAGTATTTT. It codes for CATSRERGGTDTQYF.

In this sample, this clone turned up once. The J gene is TRBJ2-1, the V gene TRBV4-2, with 8 bases that match TRBD2. Losses at the gene ends were 5 bases for V and 6 bases for J; bases not matched to a gene: 6. The germline V gene encodes CDR1 LGHNA and CDR2 YNFKEQ. This CDR3 comprises 14 residues. CDR3: CASSAGGSTNEQFF. The CDR3 bases are TGTGCCAGCAGCGCGGGGGGTTCAACCAATGAGCAGTTCTTC.

The chain uses TRBV4-1 and TRBJ1-3; 8 nucleotides agree with TRBD1. V gave up 0 bases and J gave up 0 bases; unmatched junction bases: 10. Germline loops: CDR1 MGHRA, CDR2 YSYEKL. There are 19 residues in the CDR3. The CDR3 is CASSQEGGQGWGSGNTIYF. CDR3 bases: TGCGCCAGCAGCCAAGAAGGCGGACAGGGCTGGGGCTCTGGAAACACCATATATTTT.